The T cell receptor beta chain under discussion was sequenced for a study of blood T cells in healthy people across ages. Whole-study results and caveats: TCR beta diversity, measured per million T cells, fell in a roughly linear way with age.

Trimming cost V 0 bases and J 4 bases, with 8 bases left between them. The V gene's germline CDR1 is SGHRS and CDR2 YFSETQ. This CDR3 has 14 residues. In this sample, this clonotype turned up a few times. Its target is not known. For the second PCR, which ran for roughly 6 to 12 cycles, a sample-barcoded 5' primer and a J-beta primer mix were used. Every cDNA was tagged by a template-switch adaptor with 12 random nucleotides. One entry per CDR3 protein results from TCRdb running MiXCR on the 5' RACE reads. The sample includes approximately 800,000 distinct CDR3 sequences, more than 45% of them seen just once.

The chain uses TRBV5-1 and TRBJ1-5; D ambiguous. Input material: blood. This clonotype was sampled from a man aged 25-45 years in good health. The CDR3 bases are TGCGCCAGCAGCTTGGATCCGGAGAATCAGCCCCAGCATTTT. It is translated as CASSLDPENQPQHF.